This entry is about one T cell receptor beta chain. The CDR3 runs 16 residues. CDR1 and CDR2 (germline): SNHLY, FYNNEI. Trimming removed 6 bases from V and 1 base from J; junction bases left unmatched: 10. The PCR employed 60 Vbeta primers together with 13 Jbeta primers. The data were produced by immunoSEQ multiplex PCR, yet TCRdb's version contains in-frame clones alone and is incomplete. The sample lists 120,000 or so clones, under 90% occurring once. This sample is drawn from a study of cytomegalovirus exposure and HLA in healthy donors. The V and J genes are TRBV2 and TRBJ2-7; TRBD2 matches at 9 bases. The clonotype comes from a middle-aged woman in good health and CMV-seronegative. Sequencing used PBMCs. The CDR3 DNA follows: TGTGCCAGCAGCGACCGTGGTAGCGGGAGATCCTACGAGCAGTACTTC. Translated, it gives CASSDRGSGRSYEQYF.